The sequence of this T cell receptor beta chain was determined in a study of cytomegalovirus exposure and HLA in healthy donors (dated by TCRdb to between 2016 and 2019). In the study overall: In an earlier analysis of some 550 of the donors, 276 Gb of sequence data and approximately 120 million unique TCR beta sequences from about 190 million T cells were reported. An early release covering roughly 600 HLA-typed donors comprised approximately 300 gigabases of sequencing data and 85 million or so unique TCR sequences. Among the approximately 420 genotyped donors, approximately 77% belonged to the genetic ancestry cluster associated with self-reported Caucasian donors. The study aimed to test whether cataloging public T cell receptors could reveal signatures of past pathogen exposure. The study used immunosequencing to profile the T cell repertoires of some 600 subjects and linked those repertoires to cytomegalovirus serostatus. Besides the first cohort of 666 subjects, a separate validation cohort made up of 120 different subjects was used. The study combined high-throughput TCR immunosequencing, statistical association of individual TCRs with disease status, and machine learning to predict cytomegalovirus infection status. To study patterns of TCR occurrence, a later analysis re-analyzed previously published TCR beta repertoires from just over 650 donors and added high-resolution HLA genotyping. Rather than using new phenotypic data, the later analysis identified candidate immune exposures from TCR beta sequences and from how often those sequences occurred across donors. In an earlier analysis of around 540 of the donors, high-throughput TCR beta sequencing was used to judge whether each TCR beta V gene segment behaved as functional or pseudogenic. Alongside the repertoire data, information on donor age, sex, ethnicity and CMV serostatus was compiled. A later genetic analysis took genome-wide SNP genotypes for about 55% of the 666 donors and used that subset as a discovery cohort. All discovery cohort repertoires had been generated using a single sequencing platform. Class I and class II HLA loci were covered by the typing at four-digit resolution. Typing coverage differed by locus: A, B, C, DRB1 and DQB1 were typed in about 620-640 donors, DQA1 in around 500, DPA1 in approximately 600, and DPB1 in just under 480. Because of strong linkage in the cohort, roughly five DR-DQ haplotypes were treated as single units for association and clustering. On average, roughly 240,000 unique TCR beta nucleotide sequences were sequenced per donor among a few hundred genotyped donors of the cohort, with 15% to 20% of those sequences being non-productive. The paper's findings and limits, for the study overall: At a false discovery rate of 0.05, a later analysis linked under 20,000 TCR beta sequences to specific HLA alleles. In a later analysis, HLA-associated TCR beta chains were found to be more clonally expanded and to have lower generation probabilities than equally common non-associated chains. In an earlier analysis of approximately 590 of the donors, most TCR beta V segments appeared in productive rearrangements about 87% or about 30% of the time, broadly matching IMGT annotations. In this cohort, only TCR beta chains were sequenced, and detectable features were limited by the absence of alpha or paired-chain data. According to a later analysis, TCR association rates differed among HLA loci, with DRB1 alleles showing the most associated TCRs and HLA-C alleles showing the fewest. For the cohort, immune exposure information was limited to CMV serostatus. In a later genetic analysis, fewer N-insertions in productive TCRs were reported among donors in an Asian-associated ancestry cluster than the approximately 630-donor mean. Correlated functional status among segregating V segments might be attributable to linkage disequilibrium, but an unknown experimental factor could not be ruled out. It was suggested by the authors that the approach could potentially be generalized to other disease states and immunological phenotypes. Approximately 16 rarely observed V segments, including chromosome 9 orphons, were excluded from the earlier analysis of approximately 600 of the donors because counts were too low. A total of about 180 TCR beta chains were listed by the study as associated with cytomegalovirus. In vitro tests confirmed that three of the cytomegalovirus-associated TCR beta chains recognize cytomegalovirus antigens. Most TCR sequences were observed very rarely across donors, whereas some public TCRs were present in many individuals. When HLA alleles, especially DR and DQ, strongly co-occurred, TCR associations were difficult to assign to individual alleles. Several of the top co-occurrence clusters appeared to be linked to parvovirus B19, influenza, CMV and Epstein-Barr virus, according to a later analysis. In both the original and validation cohorts, the classifier was reported to diagnose cytomegalovirus status with high specificity and sensitivity. V-gene and J-gene trimming of TCR beta chains was associated with a missense DCLRE1C variant in a later genetic analysis, and the association was replicated in an independent cohort. Presence/absence analyses assumed roughly uniform sequencing depth across donors, an assumption that may not hold. Some IMGT-functional V segments, including TRBV6-2 and TRBV6-3, could not be distinguished by the 87-base-pair reads and were therefore excluded. Because HLA typing was unavailable for some donors at each locus, only the typed subset was used in association tests. A further reported finding was that TCR beta sequences accurately predicted the HLA-A and HLA-B alleles for most subjects in the first cohort. Most CMV-associated TCR beta chains appeared to be HLA-restricted in a later analysis, and the HLA associations seemed to be driven largely by CMV exposure. A cluster of highly shared sequence variants was judged likely to be a technical artifact of the sequencing pipeline.

Library prep was done by the immunoSEQ multiplex PCR assay. The multiplex PCR relied on a mix of 60 forward primers for TCR Vbeta segments and 13 reverse primers for TCR Jbeta segments. The CDR3 region of rearranged TCR beta genes was amplified from genomic DNA with a multiplex PCR assay. The Illumina HiSeq System was used to sequence the amplified TCR beta libraries as 87-base-pair reads. Regarding the original processing steps: A later analysis tallied roughly 80 million unique TCR beta chains across the 640 or so repertoires, and around 10 million of those chains were shared by two or more donors. Raw reads were error-corrected and collapsed into unique sequences with a nearest-neighbor algorithm that merged closely related sequences to remove PCR and sequencing errors. To assign V, D and J gene segments, CDR3 sequences were aligned to IMGT reference sequences. Each retained sequence needed at least a six-nucleotide match to both a V gene segment and a J gene segment. Rearrangements were classified as productive when the CDR3 lacked stop codons and remained in frame with V and J, and all other rearrangements were classified as non-productive. CDR3 was defined by IMGT convention, running from the second conserved V-encoded cysteine to the conserved J-encoded phenylalanine. The earlier analysis of 587 of the donors excluded sequences that lacked an unambiguous match to a single V gene segment. In an earlier analysis of 587 of the donors, a V segment was called functional when productive rearrangements were above 56.7%, and segregating when the standard deviation between donors exceeded 5%. A statistical classification framework was built to diagnose cytomegalovirus status from the catalog of TCR beta chain sequences. In a later analysis, V and J genes were assigned by comparing TCR nucleotide sequences against IMGT/GENE-DB human TR gene sequences. Using the TCRdist pipeline, a later analysis assigned CDR3 sequences along with most-parsimonious VDJ recombination scenarios. In a later analysis, each TCR beta chain was defined by its CDR3 amino acid sequence together with its V-gene family, and reads lacking a unique V-gene family were excluded. As a way to deal with suspected cross-contamination and a sequencing artifact, a later analysis dropped approximately 590 nucleotide sequences that were highly shared and had low generation probability. A later analysis calculated a clonal expansion index for each public chain from normalized within-repertoire ranks of inferred template counts. In a later analysis, generation probabilities were computed with a VDJ recombination model fitted to out-of-frame rearrangements, and the resulting probabilities were checked against IGoR. Hypergeometric tests were used in a later analysis to score TCR-TCR, TCR-HLA and TCR-CMV co-occurrence, with a repertoire-size bias correction applied to the TCR pairs. In a later analysis, false discovery rates were estimated by permuting HLA or CMV assignments 20 times. In a later analysis, co-occurring TCRs were grouped using DBSCAN, and TCRdist sequence similarity was added for clustering within HLA-allele-positive subsets. Co-occurrence clustering excluded repertoires with fewer than 30,000 or more than 120,000 public chains, plus five with anomalous nucleotide sharing. TCRdb holds this immuneACCESS table with in-frame rearrangements only. Some clones are missing; in checked studies, unresolved V genes explain under half, and the rest has no known cause. The V and J calls and clone size are taken from that table; D and trimming were inferred from the DNA. Here the sample has 85,000 to 120,000 clones; approximately 80% occur a single time. Around 3.4% of the sample comes from the top ten.

The cohort comprised 670 or so healthy bone marrow donors. At the time of sampling, every cohort member was nominally healthy, though immune exposures that went unrecorded were likely present. The donor tested CMV seronegative, placing the donor among the 350 or so seronegative members of the cohort. Each donor provided a peripheral blood sample, and peripheral blood mononuclear cells were used for TCR beta sequencing. The Qiagen DNeasy Blood Extraction Kit was used to extract genomic DNA from the blood cell samples. CDR1 and CDR2 (MDHEN, SYDVKM) derive from the germline V gene. The CDR3 goes from the cysteine to the phenylalanine over 15 residues. The read is trimmed to its CDR3 DNA, 45 bases read in frame from base 1. V trim: 5 bases; J trim: 5 bases; unmatched bases: 5. About this clone itself: This receptor's antigen is unknown. No base qualities exist here, and no much larger clone lies one base off it.

Sequencing was carried out using PBMCs. This clonotype was sampled from a man between 60 and 75 years old in good health and CMV-seronegative. This receptor chain uses TRBV28 and TRBJ1-6; a stretch of 8 junction bases matches TRBD1. The CDR3 loop reads CASSPPGGNNSPLHF. The DNA sequence is given as TGTGCCAGCAGTCCTCCAGGGGGCAATAATTCACCCCTCCACTTT.